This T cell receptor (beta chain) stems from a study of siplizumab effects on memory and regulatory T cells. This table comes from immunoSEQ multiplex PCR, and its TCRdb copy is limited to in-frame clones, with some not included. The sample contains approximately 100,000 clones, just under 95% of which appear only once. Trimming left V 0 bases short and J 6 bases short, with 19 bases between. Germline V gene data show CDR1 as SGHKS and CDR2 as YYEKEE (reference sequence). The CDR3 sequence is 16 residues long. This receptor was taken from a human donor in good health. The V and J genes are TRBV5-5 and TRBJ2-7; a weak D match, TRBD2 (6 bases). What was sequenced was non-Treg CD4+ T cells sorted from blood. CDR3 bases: TGTGCCAGCAGCTTGGGACCTAGCGACCTGTTCGGCGAGCAGTACTTC. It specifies CASSLGPSDLFGEQYF.